These 26 T cell receptor beta chains originate from one sample sequenced in a study of T cell changes during pregnancy in multiple sclerosis (dated by TCRdb to the late 2010s). The library came from the immunoSEQ multiplex PCR assay. TCRdb took this table from immuneACCESS and kept in-frame rearrangements with V and J called. Such tables lack part of the clones; where checked against another copy, unresolved V genes explain under half of the gap, and the rest is unexplained. For this sample there are approximately 60,000 clones; 93% appear just once. Together, the top ten hold roughly 3.1% of the sample. Sequenced here: CD8+ T cells from peripheral blood mononuclear cells, sampled in the second trimester of pregnancy. Receptors originate from a female donor with multiple sclerosis, enrolled in a pregnancy study.

This clone was counted once. CDR3 nucleotides: TGTGCCGTGTTACGGGGAAGCACAGATACGCAGTATTTT. Protein sequence: CAVLRGSTDTQYF. The rearrangement joins TRBV6-1 to TRBJ2-3; maybe TRBD2 (5 bases). The CDR3 totals 13 residues. V dropped 11 bases and J dropped 0 bases, with 12 bases sitting between them. Germline loops: CDR1 MNHNS, CDR2 SASEGT.

J is TRBJ1-2 and V is TRBV29-1; D not certain. Between the trimmed V and J ends, which lost 0 bases and 5 bases, there was a span of 7 bases. The CDR3 spans 12 residues. From germline, CDR1 is SQVTM and CDR2 ANQGSEA. Written as DNA, the CDR3 is TGCAGCGTTGAAGATTGGGCATATGGCTACACCTTC. It is translated as CSVEDWAYGYTF.

The genes are TRBV11-2 and TRBJ2-3; 7 nucleotides match TRBD2. CDR1 and CDR2 from the germline V gene are SGHAT and FQNNGV. Trimming took 4 bases from V and 1 from J; bases not matched to a gene: 2. This CDR3 spans 14 amino acids. The CDR3: CASSSAGGTDTQYF. The CDR3 DNA sequence: TGTGCCAGCAGCTCGGCGGGAGGCACAGATACGCAGTATTTT.

The chain carries TRBV5-1 and TRBJ2-3; 8 nucleotides align to TRBD2. The CDR3 spans 15 residues. V lost 0 bases to trimming and J lost 1 base; unmatched junction nucleotides: 1. From germline, CDR1 is SGHRS and CDR2 YFSETQ. In nucleotides, the CDR3 is TGCGCCAGCAGCTTGGTGCGGGAGGGCACAGATACGCAGTATTTT. This encodes CASSLVREGTDTQYF.

The rearrangement joins TRBV9 to TRBJ2-1; TRBD2 matches at 9 bases. From germline, CDR1 is SGDLS and CDR2 YYNGEE. V lost 0 bases, J lost 4 bases, and 2 bases stayed unmatched. The CDR3 runs to 15 residues. In DNA form, the CDR3 reads TGTGCCAGCAGCGTAGTGCGGGAGGGTTACAATGAGCAGTTCTTC. Amino acids: CASSVVREGYNEQFF.

V is TRBV19 and J is TRBJ2-1; D not resolved. Trimming removed 3 bases from V and 6 bases from J, with 3 bases in between. The CDR3 contains 11 residues. The germline V gene encodes CDR1 LNHDA and CDR2 SQIVND (reference sequence). CDR3 DNA sequence: TGTGCCAGTAGTATTCGCAATGAGCAGTTCTTC. Residues: CASSIRNEQFF.

The gene calls are TRBV15 and TRBJ2-1, with TRBD2 matching over 9 bases. There are 15 residues in the CDR3. After removal of 5 bases from V and 4 bases from J, the junction contained 6 bases not matched to a gene. CDR1 is LNHNV and CDR2 is YYDKDF in the germline V gene (reference sequence). CDR3 nucleotide sequence: TGTGCCACCAGCGTAGCGGGAGTTACGTACAATGAGCAGTTCTTC. Encoded protein: CATSVAGVTYNEQFF.

J is TRBJ1-2 and V is TRBV19; TRBD1 might be the D (5 bases). CDR3 size: 12 residues. V shed 6 bases and J shed 4 bases, with 9 bases lying between them. CDR1 is LNHDA and CDR2 is SQIVND in the germline V gene (reference sequence). This CDR3 is CASRLQGYGYTF. The DNA of the CDR3 is TGTGCCAGTAGGCTCCAGGGCTATGGCTACACCTTC.

The J gene is TRBJ2-3, the V gene TRBV2; D is unclear. The CDR3 length is 17 residues. The germline CDR1 and CDR2 sequences are SNHLY and FYNNEI. V lost 2 bases, J lost 0 bases, and 15 bases lay in between. CDR3 amino acids: CASSESSVGRSTDTQYF. CDR3 sequence (DNA): TGTGCCAGCAGTGAATCCAGTGTGGGCAGAAGCACAGATACGCAGTATTTT.

This chain joins TRBV27 and TRBJ1-1, with D possibly matching TRBD1 (5 bases). This CDR3 is 11 amino acids long. Per the germline V gene, CDR1 is MNHEY and CDR2 is SMNVEV (reference sequence). Trimming pared 6 bases from V and 6 bases from J, leaving 8 bases between. The CDR3 nucleotides are TGTGCCAGCAGGACGGGGGCTGAAGCTTTCTTT. Its protein product is CASRTGAEAFF.

This chain joins TRBV19 and TRBJ1-5; 9 positions match TRBD1. Unmatched junction bases numbered 7, after V lost 9 bases and J lost 7 bases. Germline assignment: CDR1 LNHDA and CDR2 SQIVND (reference sequence). The CDR3 contains 13 residues. The CDR3 sequence is CASTTGGMQPQHF. The CDR3 coding sequence is TGTGCCAGCACCACAGGGGGCATGCAGCCCCAGCATTTT.

The chain uses TRBV11-3 and TRBJ2-1, with a tentative D call TRBD1 (5 bases). The germline V gene has CDR1 SGHNT and CDR2 YENEEA. This CDR3 comprises 16 residues. Trimming pared 0 bases from V and 2 bases from J, leaving 11 bases between. CDR3 amino acids: CASSLDTGAPYNEQFF. CDR3 DNA: TGTGCCAGCAGCTTAGATACAGGAGCCCCCTACAATGAGCAGTTCTTC.

CDR3 sequence reads: CASSIGTAYNSPLHF. CDR3 coding DNA: TGTGCCAGTAGTATAGGGACAGCCTATAATTCACCCCTCCACTTT. The rearrangement uses TRBV19 and TRBJ1-6, with a tentative D call TRBD1 (6 bases). The CDR3 covers 15 residues. Germline values: CDR1 LNHDA, CDR2 SQIVND (reference sequence). Trimming removed 1 base at V and 2 bases at J, with 6 bases between.

The genes are TRBV2 and TRBJ2-7; no firm D call. Germline V CDR1 and CDR2: SNHLY, FYNNEI. The length of the CDR3 is 12 residues. The V gene lost 7 bases and the J gene lost 0 bases, with 7 bases spanning the gap. CDR3 nucleotides: TGTGCCAGCACCCGGAGCTCCTACGAGCAGTACTTC. This codes for CASTRSSYEQYF.

As DNA, the CDR3 is TGTGCCAGCAGGGATTACAGGGGAAGCTACGAGCAGTACTTC. Translation gives CASRDYRGSYEQYF. This rearrangement joins TRBV5-8 to TRBJ2-7, with 7 bases matching TRBD1. Looked up from germline, CDR1 is SGHTS and CDR2 is YDEGEE. The CDR3 spans 14 residues. J was trimmed by 3 bases and V by 5 bases; bases with no gene match: 8.

The rearrangement links TRBV7-9 to TRBJ1-1; D perhaps matches TRBD1 (6 bases). Trimming cost V 2 bases and J 1 base, with 11 bases left between them. From germline, CDR1 is SEHNR and CDR2 FQNEAQ (reference sequence). The CDR3 runs to 15 residues. CDR3: CASSLRQGPNTEAFF. The CDR3 coding sequence is TGTGCCAGCAGCTTAAGGCAGGGGCCGAACACTGAAGCTTTCTTT. The whole variable domain, remainder taken from reference TRBV7-9 and TRBJ1-1, is DTGVSQNPRHKITKRGQNVTFRCDPISEHNRLYWYRQTLGQGPEFLTYFQNEAQLEKSRLLSDRFSAERPKGSFSTLEIQRTEQGDSAMYLCASSLRQGPNTEAFFGQGTRLTVV.

The rearrangement links TRBV19 to TRBJ2-7, with a possible D match to TRBD2 (5 bases). The CDR3 runs 14 residues. V was shortened by 8 bases and J by 2 bases, with 16 bases between the two germline ends. Germline lookup yields CDR1 LNHDA and CDR2 SQIVND (reference sequence). In DNA, the CDR3 is TGTGCCAGTTCCGATCCGGACTCAGCCTACGAGCAGTACTTC. Translated: CASSDPDSAYEQYF.

J is TRBJ1-1 and V is TRBV27; D is unresolved. Trimming cost V 5 bases and J 1 base, with 20 bases left between them. Per germline, CDR1 MNHEY and CDR2 SMNVEV (reference sequence). The CDR3 is made up of 17 amino acids. CDR3 in amino acids: CASSTRIGQPENTEAFF. The DNA for the CDR3 is TGTGCCAGCAGTACCCGGATTGGGCAGCCGGAGAACACTGAAGCTTTCTTT.

This chain connects TRBV4-3 to TRBJ2-1; 13 bases are shared with TRBD2. The J segment lost 9 bases and the V segment lost 3 bases, leaving 5 bases of the junction unmatched. The CDR3 extends over 15 amino acids. Germline V CDR1 and CDR2: LGHNA, YSLEER. CDR3 region: CASSQGTSGITEQFF. The CDR3 DNA reads as TGCGCCAGCAGCCAGGGGACTAGCGGGATCACTGAGCAGTTCTTC.

The chain is built from TRBV2 and TRBJ2-5; possibly TRBD2 for D (7 bases). Germline CDR1 reads SNHLY; CDR2 reads FYNNEI. V dropped 8 bases and J dropped 0 bases, with 19 bases sitting between them. The CDR3 consists of 16 residues. CDR3 in amino acids: CASGGGPAGYQETQYF. CDR3 DNA: TGTGCCAGCGGGGGGGGGCCAGCGGGATACCAAGAGACCCAGTACTTC.

The gene calls are TRBV7-8 and TRBJ1-2; D gene uncertain. The CDR3 is 15 amino acids. The V end lost 2 bases, the J end lost 2 bases, and 12 bases lay between the germline ends. Germline CDR1 and CDR2: SGHVS and FQNEAQ. Written as DNA, the CDR3 is TGTGCCAGCAGCTTATCGGGAGAAGACAACTATGGCTACACCTTC. As protein: CASSLSGEDNYGYTF.

V is TRBV29-1 and J is TRBJ2-7; D gene unclear. This CDR3 is 11 amino acids long. The germline V gene has CDR1 SQVTM and CDR2 ANQGSEA. Trimming shortened V by 5 bases and J by 5 bases, and 10 bases separated the two germline ends. The CDR3 loop is CSVPLRDEQYF. The DNA of the CDR3 is TGCAGCGTTCCACTACGAGACGAGCAGTACTTC.

The chain is built from TRBV29-1 and TRBJ1-4; 9 nucleotides align to TRBD1. With 6 bases clipped from V and 8 bases from J, the junction kept 7 bases outside the gene matches. Germline V gene data show CDR1 as SQVTM and CDR2 as ANQGSEA. There are 13 residues in the CDR3. DNA for the CDR3: TGCAGCGTATGGGACAGGGTGAGCGAAAAACTGTTTTTT. Translating gives CSVWDRVSEKLFF.

V gene TRBV7-8 combines with J gene TRBJ2-7; D gene uncertain. CDR1 and CDR2 (germline): SGHVS, FQNEAQ. This CDR3 comprises 11 residues. The germline V and J ends were trimmed by 5 bases and 6 bases, with 8 bases remaining between them. DNA for the CDR3: TGTGCCAGCAGCCCACGCGGCGAGCAGTACTTC. This codes for CASSPRGEQYF.

The chain uses TRBV29-1 and TRBJ2-7; 8 positions agree with TRBD1. The J segment lost 2 bases and the V segment lost 4 bases, leaving 4 bases of the junction unmatched. This CDR3 comprises 13 residues. Germline CDR1 reads SQVTM; CDR2 reads ANQGSEA. The DNA of the CDR3 is TGCAGCGTTGGGACAGGGCGAACCTACGAGCAGTACTTC. This sequence encodes CSVGTGRTYEQYF.

The chain joins TRBV5-5 to TRBJ2-7, with D tentatively TRBD1 (6 bases). The CDR3 is 14 amino acids. V lost 2 bases and J 1 base, leaving 10 bases between the germline ends. CDR1 and CDR2 (germline): SGHKS, YYEKEE (reference sequence). CDR3 DNA: TGTGCCAGCAGCTTTGGACAGTCGTCCTACGAGCAGTACTTC. As protein: CASSFGQSSYEQYF.